Listed below are T cell receptor beta chains from one sample, sequenced in a study of molecular identifiers for immune sequencing clone quantification. Via MiXCR, TCRdb re-called the PCR reads, giving one row per CDR3 protein. This sample has about 68,000 distinct CDR3 sequences; roughly 20% occur once, and the top ten carry about 1.5%. Sequenced input: naive CD8+ T cells from blood, with Jurkat cell RNA spiked in. The receptor source for this set is a human donor in good health. Some libraries in this study had Jurkat cell RNA spiked in. Each CDR3 is given with its conserved first and last residue. The D gene is left open where the match is weak. Some rows mark clone size as missing; the rest say once, few, many or name a class of expanded clone.

j_call v_call clone_size d_call cdr3_aa cdr3_nt
TRBJ1-1 TRBV5-6 few . CASSLAGRGAGTEAFF TGTGCCAGCAGCTTGGCGGGCAGGGGCGCGGGCACTGAAGCTTTCTTT
TRBJ2-1 TRBV6-1 many . CASSFAGSPYNEQFF TGTGCCAGCAGTTTCGCGGGGTCCCCCTACAATGAGCAGTTCTTC
TRBJ2-2 TRBV2 . . CASSAIGDYTGELFF TGTGCCAGCAGTGCCATCGGCGATTACACCGGGGAGCTGTTTTTT
TRBJ2-7 TRBV7-8 many . CASIPPIEDEQYF TGTGCCAGCATCCCCCCCATTGAGGACGAGCAGTACTTC
TRBJ2-7 TRBV28 many . CASTGREAYEQYF TGTGCCAGCACGGGGCGGGAAGCCTACGAGCAGTACTTC
TRBJ2-7 TRBV4-1 . . CASCQALGSYEQYF TGCGCCAGCTGCCAAGCACTGGGATCCTACGAGCAGTACTTC
TRBJ2-7 TRBV13 many TRBD2 CASSSVAGAPYEQYF TGTGCCAGCAGCTCTGTAGCGGGAGCCCCCTACGAGCAGTACTTC
TRBJ2-3 TRBV20-1 . . CSAPFRSTDTQYF TGCAGTGCTCCCTTCAGGAGTACAGATACGCAGTATTTT
TRBJ2-6 TRBV7-9 many TRBD1 CASSPLTGVPEAGANVLTF TGTGCCAGCAGCCCCCTAACAGGGGTCCCTGAGGCTGGGGCCAACGTCCTGACTTTC
TRBJ2-2 TRBV19 many . CASSIGLTGELFF TGTGCCAGTAGTATAGGGTTAACCGGGGAGCTGTTTTTT
TRBJ2-1 TRBV11-2 . . CASSLGAGEYNEQFF TGTGCCAGCAGCCTGGGGGCGGGAGAGTACAATGAGCAGTTCTTC
TRBJ1-3 TRBV19 few . CASSLKTIYF TGTGCCAGTAGTTTGAAGACCATATATTTT
TRBJ1-1 TRBV7-2 many . CASGIGTEAFF TGTGCCAGCGGGATAGGGACTGAAGCTTTCTTT
TRBJ2-7 TRBV20-1 many . CSAPTGVFYEQYF TGCAGTGCTCCGACAGGTGTCTTCTACGAGCAGTACTTC
TRBJ2-7 TRBV6-5 . . CASSYSRAAYEQYF TGTGCCAGCAGTTACTCGAGGGCAGCCTATGAGCAGTACTTC
TRBJ2-7 TRBV5-3 . TRBD2 CASSFASGSAEQYF TGTGCCAGCAGCTTTGCTAGCGGGAGCGCCGAGCAGTACTTC
TRBJ2-1 TRBV27 . . CASSYGGREQFF TGTGCCAGCAGTTACGGGGGAAGGGAGCAGTTCTTC
TRBJ2-7 TRBV18 many . CASSATGSYEQYF TGTGCCAGCTCAGCGACAGGCTCCTACGAGCAGTACTTC
TRBJ2-5 TRBV7-9 many TRBD2 CASSFLQLAGAETQYF TGTGCCAGCAGCTTCCTACAACTAGCGGGGGCAGAGACCCAGTACTTC
TRBJ2-7 TRBV3-1 many . CASSQDTSYEQYF TGTGCCAGCAGCCAAGATACCAGCTACGAGCAGTACTTC
TRBJ2-7 TRBV29-1 . . CSAESQGSYEQYF TGCAGCGCAGAATCCCAGGGCTCGTACGAGCAGTACTTC
TRBJ1-1 TRBV27 many . CASRRRGPGAWDTEAFF TGTGCCAGCAGAAGAAGGGGCCCAGGGGCATGGGACACTGAAGCTTTCTTT
TRBJ2-7 TRBV28 . . CASSSRPSGSEQYF TGTGCCAGCAGCTCCAGGCCCTCAGGGAGTGAGCAGTACTTC
TRBJ2-7 TRBV27 . . CASSLAGAYEQHF TGTGCCAGCAGTTTAGCGGGGGCCTACGAGCAGCACTTC
TRBJ2-7 TRBV6-5 . . CASSYATNSYEQYF TGTGCCAGCAGTTACGCGACCAACTCCTACGAGCAGTACTTC
TRBJ2-7 TRBV28 . TRBD1 CASRLQDRTYEQYF TGTGCCAGCAGACTCCAGGACAGGACGTACGAGCAGTACTTC
TRBJ2-7 TRBV27 . . CASSLPGAEQYF TGTGCCAGCAGTTTACCGGGGGCCGAGCAGTACTTC
TRBJ2-1 TRBV27 . TRBD2 CASSLGLAGDVEQFF TGTGCCAGCAGTTTGGGGCTAGCGGGAGACGTTGAGCAGTTCTTC
TRBJ2-7 TRBV27 many . CASSLSTGTYEQYF TGTGCCAGCAGTTTATCCACAGGGACATACGAGCAGTACTTC
TRBJ2-7 TRBV21-1 . . CASSKEKVMAYEQYF TGTGCCAGCAGCAAAGAGAAGGTTATGGCCTACGAGCAGTACTTC
TRBJ1-5 TRBV7-9 many TRBD1 CASSQGQNSNQPQHF TGTGCCAGCAGCCAGGGACAGAATAGCAATCAGCCCCAGCATTTT
TRBJ1-1 TRBV7-9 many . CASSLTTPTEAFF TGTGCCAGCAGCTTAACGACACCCACTGAAGCTTTCTTT
TRBJ1-1 TRBV25-1 many TRBD1 CASREQGALTEAFF TGTGCCAGCAGAGAACAGGGGGCGCTCACTGAAGCTTTCTTT
TRBJ2-3 TRBV4-2 many . CASSQDERGRSTDTQYF TGTGCCAGCAGCCAAGACGAAAGGGGGAGGAGCACAGATACGCAGTATTTT
TRBJ2-1 TRBV14 . . CASSHLLPVEQFF TGTGCCAGCAGCCACCTCCTCCCCGTCGAGCAGTTCTTC